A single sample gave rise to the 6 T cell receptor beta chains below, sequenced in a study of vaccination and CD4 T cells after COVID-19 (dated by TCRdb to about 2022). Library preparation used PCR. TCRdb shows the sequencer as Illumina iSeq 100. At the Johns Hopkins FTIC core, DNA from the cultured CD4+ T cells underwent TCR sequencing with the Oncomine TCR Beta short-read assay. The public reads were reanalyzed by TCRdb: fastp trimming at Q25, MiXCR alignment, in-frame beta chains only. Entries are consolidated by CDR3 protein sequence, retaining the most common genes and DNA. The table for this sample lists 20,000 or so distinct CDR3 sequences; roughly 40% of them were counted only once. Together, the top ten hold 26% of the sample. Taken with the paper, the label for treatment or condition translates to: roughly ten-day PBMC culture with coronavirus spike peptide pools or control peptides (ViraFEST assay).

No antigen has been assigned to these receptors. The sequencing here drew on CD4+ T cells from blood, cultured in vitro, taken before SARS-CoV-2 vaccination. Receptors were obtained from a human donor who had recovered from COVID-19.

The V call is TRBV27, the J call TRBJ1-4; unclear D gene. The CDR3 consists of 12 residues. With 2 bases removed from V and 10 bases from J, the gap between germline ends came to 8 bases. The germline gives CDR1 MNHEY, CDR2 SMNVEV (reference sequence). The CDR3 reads CASSLLPGKLFF. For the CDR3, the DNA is TGTGCCAGCAGTTTACTGCCAGGAAAACTGTTTTTT. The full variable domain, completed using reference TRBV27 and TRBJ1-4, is EAQVTQNPRYLITVTGKKLTVTCSQNMNHEYMSWYRQDPGLGLRQIYYSMNVEVTDKGDVPEGYKVSRKEKRNFPLILESPSPNQTSLYFCASSLLPGKLFFGSGTQLSVL.

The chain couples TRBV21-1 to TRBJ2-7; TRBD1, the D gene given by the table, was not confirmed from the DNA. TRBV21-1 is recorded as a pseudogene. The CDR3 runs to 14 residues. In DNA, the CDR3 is TGTGCCAGCAGCAAAGGGGGACATGGCTACGAGCAGTACTTC. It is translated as CASSKGGHGYEQYF.

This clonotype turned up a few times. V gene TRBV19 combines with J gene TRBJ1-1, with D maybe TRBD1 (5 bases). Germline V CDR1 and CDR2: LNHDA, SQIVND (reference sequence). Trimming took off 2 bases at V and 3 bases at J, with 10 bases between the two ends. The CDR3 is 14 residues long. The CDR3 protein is CASSIPGKDTEAFF. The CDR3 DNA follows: TGTGCCAGTAGTATACCAGGGAAGGACACTGAAGCTTTCTTT.

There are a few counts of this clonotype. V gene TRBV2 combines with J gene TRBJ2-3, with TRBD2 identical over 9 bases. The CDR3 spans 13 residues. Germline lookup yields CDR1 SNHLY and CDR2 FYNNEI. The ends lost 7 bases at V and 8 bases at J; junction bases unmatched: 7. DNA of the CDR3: TGTGCCAGCACCTGGACTAGCGTGGTTACGCAGTATTTT. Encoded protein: CASTWTSVVTQYF. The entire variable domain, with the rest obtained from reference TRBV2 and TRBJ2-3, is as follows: EPEVTQTPSHQVTQMGQEVILRCVPISNHLYFYWYRQILGQKVEFLVSFYNNEISEKSEIFDDQFSVERPDGSNFTLKIRSTKLEDSAMYFCASTWTSVVTQYFGPGTRLTVL.

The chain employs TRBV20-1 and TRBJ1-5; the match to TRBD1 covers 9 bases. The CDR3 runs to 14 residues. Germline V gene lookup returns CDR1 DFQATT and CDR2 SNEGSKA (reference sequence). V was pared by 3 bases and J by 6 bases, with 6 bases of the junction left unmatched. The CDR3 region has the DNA TGCAGTGCTAGCCGTGGGACAGGGACTCAGCCCCAGCATTTT. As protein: CSASRGTGTQPQHF.

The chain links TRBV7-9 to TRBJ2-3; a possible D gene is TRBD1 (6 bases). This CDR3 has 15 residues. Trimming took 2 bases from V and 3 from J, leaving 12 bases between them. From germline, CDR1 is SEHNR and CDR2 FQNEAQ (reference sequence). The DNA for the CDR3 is TGTGCCAGCAGCTTACCTACAGGGTATACAGATACGCAGTATTTT. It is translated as CASSLPTGYTDTQYF. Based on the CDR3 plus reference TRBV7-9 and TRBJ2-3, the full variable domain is DTGVSQNPRHKITKRGQNVTFRCDPISEHNRLYWYRQTLGQGPEFLTYFQNEAQLEKSRLLSDRFSAERPKGSFSTLEIQRTEQGDSAMYLCASSLPTGYTDTQYFGPGTRLTVL.